Presented here are 32 T cell receptor beta chains from one specimen sequenced in a study. Using its own MiXCR run on the RT-PCR reads, TCRdb lists one record per CDR3 protein. Here the sample spans 650,000 to 800,000 distinct CDR3 sequences, approximately 14% being singletons. Sample: memory CD4+ T cells from blood. These receptors all stem from a female donor in good health, serving as a healthy control.

This clonotype appeared a few times. The rearrangement uses TRBV20-1 and TRBJ2-7; D is possibly TRBD1 (6 bases). The CDR3 is 12 amino acids. Deletions cut 6 bases from V and 1 base from J, with 10 bases between. The germline CDR1 and CDR2 sequences are DFQATT and SNEGSKA (reference sequence). This chain's CDR3 is CSAEDSSYEQYF. The CDR3 DNA is TGCAGTGCGGAGGACAGTTCCTACGAGCAGTACTTC.

V usage is TRBV20-1 and J usage is TRBJ1-1, with 7 positions matching TRBD1. Trimming at V came to 4 bases and at J to 1 base, leaving 15 bases not matched to a gene. Germline V gene lookup returns CDR1 DFQATT and CDR2 SNEGSKA (reference sequence). The CDR3 sequence is 17 residues long. This CDR3 is CSAKVGGGQDRNTEAFF. The CDR3 region has the DNA TGCAGTGCTAAAGTGGGAGGAGGACAGGACAGGAACACTGAAGCTTTCTTT.

The J gene is TRBJ1-5, the V gene TRBV2, with TRBD1 matching 10 bases. The germline CDR1 and CDR2 sequences are SNHLY and FYNNEI. Trimming at V came to 6 bases and at J to 3 bases, leaving 8 bases not matched to a gene. This CDR3 comprises 16 residues. The CDR3 DNA reads as TGTGCCAGCAGATCTGACAGGGGGCGCGACAATCAGCCCCAGCATTTT. Its protein product is CASRSDRGRDNQPQHF.

This clonotype is a singleton in its sample. V and J are TRBV12-3 or TRBV12-4 and TRBJ1-2; 9 positions agree with TRBD1. After removal of 6 bases from V and 7 bases from J, the junction contained 9 bases not matched to a gene. The CDR3 is 14 residues long. The CDR3 loop is CASRPTGGPGGYTF. DNA of the CDR3: TGTGCCAGCAGGCCCACAGGGGGCCCCGGTGGCTACACCTTC.

J is TRBJ1-5 and V is TRBV28, with 7 bases aligning to TRBD1. There are 15 residues in the CDR3. After removal of 6 bases from V and 2 bases from J, the junction contained 7 bases not matched to a gene. Germline V gene data show CDR1 as MDHEN and CDR2 as SYDVKM. The CDR3 nucleotides are TGTGCCAGCAGGCGTAGACAGGGAGGCAATCAGCCCCAGCATTTT. As protein: CASRRRQGGNQPQHF.

V gene TRBV7-3 combines with J gene TRBJ1-6; 8 bases fit TRBD1. Losses at the gene ends were 6 bases for V and 9 bases for J; bases not matched to a gene: 10. CDR1 and CDR2 from the germline V gene are SGHTA and FQGTGA. The CDR3 covers 15 residues. The CDR3 loop is CASSQTGVSASPLHF. The CDR3 DNA is TGTGCCAGCAGTCAGACAGGGGTGAGCGCTTCACCCCTCCACTTT.

This clonotype was detected only a few times. J is TRBJ2-3 and V is TRBV20-1; 10 positions match TRBD2. In germline, CDR1 is DFQATT, CDR2 SNEGSKA (reference sequence). This CDR3 spans 16 amino acids. Losses at the gene ends were 4 bases for V and 3 bases for J; bases not matched to a gene: 10. The DNA of the CDR3 is TGCAGTGCTACCCTTAGATCTAGCGGGAGAACAGATACGCAGTATTTT. It codes for CSATLRSSGRTDTQYF.

In this sample, this clonotype turned up many times. This chain connects TRBV24-1 to TRBJ2-5, with 7 bases matching TRBD2. Germline trimming cut 7 bases from V and 3 bases from J; bases unmatched to any gene: 10. Germline loops: CDR1 KGHDR, CDR2 SFDVKD. The CDR3 totals 15 residues. CDR3: CATSPRLAGEETQYF. CDR3 DNA: TGTGCCACCAGCCCGAGGTTGGCGGGAGAAGAGACCCAGTACTTC.

This clonotype appeared a few times. Sequence at one end of the junction differs from germline and may be a read error. This rearrangement joins TRBV7-2 to TRBJ2-1; 10 bases line up with TRBD2. CDR1 and CDR2 from the germline V gene are SGHTA and FQGNSA. This CDR3 is built from 13 residues. CDR3 nucleotides: TGTGCCAGCAGCTCGGATCCTAGCGGGAGAAAAGACTTC. Protein product: CASSSDPSGRKDF.

There are a few counts of this clonotype. The chain carries TRBV5-1 and TRBJ2-1, with 9 bases fitting TRBD1. Germline values: CDR1 SGHRS, CDR2 YFSETQ. J lost 8 bases, V lost 3 bases, and 6 bases had no gene match. The CDR3 runs 14 residues. The CDR3 here is CASSSGQGVDEQFF. The CDR3 nucleotides read TGCGCCAGCAGCTCGGGACAGGGTGTCGATGAGCAGTTCTTC.

The V gene is TRBV5-8, the J gene TRBJ2-5, with a weak D call TRBD1 (6 bases). This CDR3 has 15 residues. Germline V gene lookup returns CDR1 SGHTS and CDR2 YDEGEE. The V gene lost 0 bases and the J gene lost 1 base, with 10 bases spanning the gap. The CDR3 nucleotides are TGTGCCAGCAGCTTGGGACAGGAGGCCCAAGAGACCCAGTACTTC. The encoded protein is CASSLGQEAQETQYF.

There are many counts of this clonotype. The chain combines TRBV4-3 with TRBJ1-6; D call uncertain. The CDR3 is made up of 16 amino acids. The V end was cut by 0 bases, the J end by 6 bases, with 12 bases between. CDR1 is LGHNA and CDR2 is YSLEER in the germline V gene. CDR3 DNA: TGCGCCAGCAGCCAAGATCGTTGGGGTGGTAATTCACCCCTCCACTTT. Translation: CASSQDRWGGNSPLHF.

The chain uses TRBV28 and TRBJ2-3; no firm D call. Germline V lookup: CDR1 MDHEN, CDR2 SYDVKM. The CDR3 is made up of 12 amino acids. V was trimmed by 6 bases and J by 5 bases, leaving 9 bases between them. The CDR3 nucleotides are TGTGCCAGCAGCACCTACGGAGATACGCAGTATTTT. Amino acids: CASSTYGDTQYF. Together with reference TRBV28 and TRBJ2-3, the CDR3 gives the full variable domain: DVKVTQSSRYLVKRTGEKVFLECVQDMDHENMFWYRQDPGLGLRLIYFSYDVKMKEKGDIPEGYSVSREKKERFSLILESASTNQTSMYLCASSTYGDTQYFGPGTRLTVL.

This clonotype was observed many times. The CDR3 here is CATSDLTATWDQPQHF. The CDR3 DNA is TGTGCCACCAGTGACCTGACAGCCACTTGGGATCAGCCCCAGCATTTT. The chain has TRBV24-1 and TRBJ1-5; TRBD1 might be the D (5 bases). The CDR3 has 16 amino acids. Germline CDR1 and CDR2: KGHDR and SFDVKD. V was shortened by 4 bases and J by 5 bases, with 17 bases between the two germline ends.

Many counts were recorded for this clonotype. The chain combines TRBV27 with TRBJ2-1; the D gene could be TRBD1 or TRBD2 (7 bases each). The CDR3 has 15 residues. V was pared by 2 bases and J by 6 bases, with 14 bases between. The germline V gene has CDR1 MNHEY and CDR2 SMNVEV (reference sequence). Here the CDR3 DNA reads TGTGCCAGCAGTTTACAGGGGGGGGATCGCAATGAGCAGTTCTTC. Its translation: CASSLQGGDRNEQFF.

The V and J genes are TRBV21-1 and TRBJ2-2. TRBV21-1 is labeled a pseudogene. CDR3 length: 16 residues. CDR3 sequence: CASSKGQEMGTGELFF. CDR3 DNA: TGTGCCAGCAGCAAAGGGCAGGAGATGGGCACCGGGGAGCTGTTTTTT.

The chain uses TRBV7-2 and TRBJ2-4; 7 bases line up with TRBD1. This CDR3 is 11 amino acids long. V gave up 1 base and J gave up 15 bases; unmatched junction bases: 3. Germline CDR1 and CDR2: SGHTA and FQGNSA. CDR3 bases: TGTGCCAGCAGCTTAGGACAGGGTCGGTACTTC. It specifies CASSLGQGRYF.

This clonotype was detected ten times or more. The J gene is TRBJ1-2, the V gene TRBV29-1, with no clear D. The CDR3 totals 12 residues. Trimming took 3 bases from V and 0 from J, leaving 5 bases between them. Germline CDR1 is SQVTM and CDR2 is ANQGSEA. The CDR3, as DNA: TGCAGCGTTGACGGGACTAACTATGGCTACACCTTC. Protein product: CSVDGTNYGYTF. Filled out from reference TRBV29-1 and TRBJ1-2, the complete variable domain reads SAVISQKPSRDICQRGTSLTIQCQVDSQVTMMFWYRQQPGQSLTLIATANQGSEATYESGFVIDKFPISRPNLTFSTLTVSNMSPEDSSIYLCSVDGTNYGYTFGSGTRLTVV.

The V call is TRBV28, the J call TRBJ1-4; D possibly corresponds to TRBD1 (6 bases). The CDR3 covers 16 residues. The V and J ends lost 5 bases and 8 bases respectively, with 21 bases between them. Germline V gene lookup returns CDR1 MDHEN and CDR2 SYDVKM. CDR3 nucleotides: TGTGCCAGCAGTCCCGTAACAGGGCTGCCGGGGGAAAAACTGTTTTTT. Amino acids: CASSPVTGLPGEKLFF.

The V call is TRBV5-1, the J call TRBJ2-5; D assignment may be TRBD1 or TRBD2 (5 bases each). Germline CDR1 and CDR2: SGHRS and YFSETQ. V dropped 3 bases and J dropped 4 bases, with 28 bases sitting between them. The CDR3 sequence is 19 residues long. This CDR3 is CASSSVEGDHGSSLETQYF. The DNA of the CDR3 is TGCGCCAGCAGCTCCGTAGAAGGGGATCATGGGAGCTCGTTAGAGACCCAGTACTTC.

This chain joins TRBV7-8 and TRBJ2-7; D possibly corresponds to TRBD2 (6 bases). This CDR3 is 14 amino acids long. From germline, CDR1 is SGHVS and CDR2 FQNEAQ. V dropped 1 base and J dropped 8 bases, with 15 bases sitting between them. CDR3: CASSLDRERYKQYF. The CDR3 region has the DNA TGTGCCAGCAGCTTAGACCGGGAGCGGTACAAGCAGTACTTC.

This clonotype was counted ten times or more. The chain couples TRBV6-5 to TRBJ2-7, with a possible D match to TRBD1 (6 bases). Trimming removed 6 bases at V and 1 base at J, with 10 bases between. The CDR3 runs to 13 residues. The germline V gene encodes CDR1 MNHEY and CDR2 SVGAGI. CDR3 nucleotide sequence: TGTGCCAGCAGCCCCAGGGGTTCCTACGAGCAGTACTTC. Its translation: CASSPRGSYEQYF.

This clonotype was recorded a few times. The V and J genes are TRBV20-1 and TRBJ2-1, with 11 bases fitting TRBD2. V shed 5 bases, J shed 7 bases, and the junction held 7 bases outside the gene matches. There are 14 residues in the CDR3. Germline CDR1 reads DFQATT; CDR2 reads SNEGSKA (reference sequence). CDR3 in DNA: TGCAGTGCTTCGCTAGCGGGAGGCGGAAATGAGCAGTTCTTC. Its translation: CSASLAGGGNEQFF.

Remarks on this clonotype: One base away lies a much larger clone, so this may be a sequencing read error. CDR3 residues: CASRAGVKDEQFF. The CDR3 DNA reads TGCGCCAGCAGAGCGGGGGTGAAGGATGAGCAGTTCTTC. V and J are TRBV5-1 and TRBJ2-1, with TRBD2 identical over 8 bases. The J segment lost 8 bases and the V segment lost 5 bases, leaving 6 bases of the junction unmatched. Germline values: CDR1 SGHRS, CDR2 YFSETQ. This CDR3 region has 13 residues.

This clonotype came up many times. The gene calls are TRBV27 and TRBJ1-6; 8 bases are a match to TRBD1. The ends lost 2 bases at V and 10 bases at J; junction bases unmatched: 7. There are 15 residues in the CDR3. The V gene's germline CDR1 is MNHEY and CDR2 SMNVEV (reference sequence). The CDR3 spells CASSLQGAQGSPLHF. CDR3 bases: TGTGCCAGCAGTTTACAGGGGGCGCAGGGGTCACCCCTCCACTTT.

Concerning this clonotype: Given a much more abundant clone one base away, this may be a read error. This chain uses TRBV5-1 with TRBJ1-2; possibly TRBD1 for D (6 bases). CDR3 size: 16 residues. The germline gives CDR1 SGHRS, CDR2 YFSETQ. The V gene lost 4 bases and the J gene lost 0 bases, with 16 bases spanning the gap. The CDR3 region has the DNA TGCGCCAGCAGCCTTGATTCGGGGGCAACTAACTATGGCTACACCTTC. Amino acid sequence: CASSLDSGATNYGYTF.

This clonotype was seen more than once but under ten times. The J gene is TRBJ2-5, the V gene TRBV9; TRBD1 agrees at 9 bases. The germline V gene has CDR1 SGDLS and CDR2 YYNGEE. Unmatched junction bases numbered 7, after V lost 0 bases and J lost 1 base. CDR3 size: 17 residues. CDR3 in DNA: TGTGCCAGCAGCGTAGCGGGACAGGGCGGGATCCAAGAGACCCAGTACTTC. This sequence encodes CASSVAGQGGIQETQYF.

In its sample, this clonotype was seen once. A much larger clone differs from this one at a single base, so this may be a read error. The rearrangement joins TRBV6-6 to TRBJ2-2; D remains ambiguous. The CDR3 sequence is 14 residues long. Germline CDR1 is MNHNY and CDR2 is SVGAGI (reference sequence). CDR3 residues: CASIYPGRRGELFF. Here the CDR3 DNA reads TGTGCCAGCATTTACCCTGGCCGGCGCGGGGAGCTGTTTTTT.

This clonotype was counted only a few times. The CDR3 DNA is TGCGCCAGCAGCTTGGATTGGGGCTCTGGAAACACCATATATTTT. Its protein is CASSLDWGSGNTIYF. The V gene is TRBV5-1, the J gene TRBJ1-3; D gene ambiguous. The V gene's germline CDR1 is SGHRS and CDR2 YFSETQ. V gave up 0 bases and J gave up 0 bases, with 7 bases separating them. The CDR3 is 15 amino acids. Full variable domain (missing parts from reference TRBV5-1 and TRBJ1-3): KAGVTQTPRYLIKTRGQQVTLSCSPISGHRSVSWYQQTPGQGLQFLFEYFSETQRNKGNFPGRFSGRQFSNSRSEMNVSTLELGDSALYLCASSLDWGSGNTIYFGEGSWLTVV.

This clonotype was counted ten times or more. The chain joins TRBV6-5 to TRBJ2-1, with 10 bases identical to TRBD2. Trimming took 7 bases from V and 9 from J; bases not matched to a gene: 12. Per germline, CDR1 MNHEY and CDR2 SVGAGI. The CDR3 is made up of 15 amino acids. This CDR3 is CASTLAGAQGGEQFF. CDR3 coding DNA: TGTGCCAGCACCCTAGCGGGAGCGCAGGGGGGTGAGCAGTTCTTC.

This clonotype has a handful of counts. The chain links TRBV10-1 to TRBJ2-7; D is uncertain. CDR1 is WNHNN, CDR2 SYGVQD, per germline (reference sequence). The length of the CDR3 is 14 residues. The germline V and J ends were trimmed by 2 bases and 4 bases, with 12 bases remaining between them. Here the CDR3 DNA reads TGCGCCAGCAGTGAGGGAGCCCCTCTATACGAGCAGTACTTC. The encoded protein is CASSEGAPLYEQYF.

The chain couples TRBV5-4 to TRBJ2-3; TRBD2 might be the D (5 bases). CDR3 length equals 16 residues. Germline V gene data show CDR1 as SGHNT and CDR2 as YYREEE (reference sequence). V shed 4 bases and J shed 6 bases, with 21 bases lying between them. The CDR3 nucleotides read TGTGCCAGCAGCACTAACCCGGGATCCCCCTATGATACGCAGTATTTT. Translating gives CASSTNPGSPYDTQYF. The full variable domain, in which reference TRBV5-4 and TRBJ2-3 provide the parts outside the CDR3, is ETGVTQSPTHLIKTRGQQVTLRCSSQSGHNTVSWYQQALGQGPQFIFQYYREEENGRGNFPPRFSGLQFPNYSSELNVNALELDDSALYLCASSTNPGSPYDTQYFGPGTRLTVL.